The 15 T cell receptor beta chains presented below share a single source sample, sequenced in a study of T cell responses to AZD1222 COVID-19 vaccine. This table comes from immunoSEQ multiplex PCR, and its TCRdb copy is limited to in-frame clones, with some not included. Seen here are around 79,000 clones, nearly 90% observed once, and the top ten hold roughly 1.6%. The specimen comprised peripheral blood, sampled on day 0 of AZD1222 vaccination. These receptors originate from an adult in good health.

The genes are TRBV6-1 and TRBJ1-4, with 10 bases fitting TRBD1. V lost 2 bases and J lost 4; bases outside the gene matches: 4. This CDR3 is built from 16 residues. Germline V gene lookup returns CDR1 MNHNS and CDR2 SASEGT. Here the CDR3 reads CASSEWGTGDNEKLFF. The CDR3 coding sequence is TGTGCCAGCAGTGAATGGGGGACAGGGGATAATGAAAAACTGTTTTTT.

The chain couples TRBV7-3 to TRBJ2-4; D gene ambiguous. Per the germline V gene, CDR1 is SGHTA and CDR2 is FQGTGA. This CDR3 region has 16 residues. The V end lost 5 bases, the J end lost 2 bases, and 16 bases lay between the germline ends. The DNA of the CDR3 is TGTGCCAGCAGCCCCACCCCCAACCACCCCAAAAACATTCAGTACTTC. Translating gives CASSPTPNHPKNIQYF.

The chain employs TRBV4-2 and TRBJ2-2; a weak D match, TRBD1 (6 bases). This CDR3 contains 16 residues. With 5 bases removed from V and 3 bases from J, the gap between germline ends came to 16 bases. Germline V gives CDR1 LGHNA, CDR2 YNFKEQ. CDR3 amino acids: CASSSSHRADTGELFF. CDR3 coding DNA: TGTGCCAGCAGCAGCTCCCACAGGGCGGACACCGGGGAGCTGTTTTTT.

The CDR3 is CASSERGGAADTQYF. Here the CDR3 DNA reads TGTGCCAGCAGTGAGAGGGGAGGAGCGGCAGATACGCAGTATTTT. The chain combines TRBV6-4 with TRBJ2-3; D may be TRBD2 (6 bases). Germline V gives CDR1 MRHNA, CDR2 SNTAGT. The V gene lost 3 bases and the J gene lost 4 bases, with 14 bases spanning the gap. The CDR3 is made up of 15 amino acids.

The chain combines TRBV7-3 with TRBJ2-2; 13 positions agree with TRBD2. Germline lookup yields CDR1 SGHTA and CDR2 FQGTGA. The CDR3 has 20 residues. Unmatched junction bases numbered 9, after V lost 2 bases and J lost 0 bases. CDR3 sequence (DNA): TGTGCCAGCAGCTTACAGTCACTAGCGGGAGGGCACGCGAACACCGGGGAGCTGTTTTTT. Amino acids: CASSLQSLAGGHANTGELFF.

The chain recombines TRBV30 with TRBJ1-1, with D unresolved. Germline V gene sequence: CDR1 GTSNPN, CDR2 SVGIG (reference sequence). V lost 5 bases to trimming and J lost 1 base, with 8 bases between them. CDR3 length equals 12 residues. In nucleotides, the CDR3 is TGTGCCTGGGACTACAGGAACACTGAAGCTTTCTTT. Amino acids: CAWDYRNTEAFF.

J is TRBJ1-6 and V is TRBV15; TRBD1 matches 10 bases. CDR3 length equals 16 residues. The V and J ends lost 3 bases and 7 bases, in that order; junction bases with no gene match: 6. The germline V gene encodes CDR1 LNHNV and CDR2 YYDKDF (reference sequence). CDR3 amino acids: CATSSGPGQGNSPLHF. CDR3 in DNA: TGTGCCACCAGCAGCGGACCGGGACAGGGGAATTCACCCCTCCACTTT.

This chain uses TRBV15 with TRBJ2-4; D uncertain. Trimming left V 3 bases short and J 0 bases short, with 15 bases between. Per the germline V gene, CDR1 is LNHNV and CDR2 is YYDKDF (reference sequence). The CDR3 contains 17 residues. DNA for the CDR3: TGTGCCACCAGCAGTAAGGAGCCTCAGCTAGCCAAAAACATTCAGTACTTC. Protein: CATSSKEPQLAKNIQYF.

The J gene is TRBJ1-2, the V gene TRBV6-5, with D unclear. The germline gives CDR1 MNHEY, CDR2 SVGAGI. Trimming pared 0 bases from V and 4 bases from J, leaving 6 bases between. The CDR3 is 13 amino acids. The CDR3 sequence: CASSYSKGYGYTF. CDR3 nucleotides: TGTGCCAGCAGTTACTCGAAGGGCTATGGCTACACCTTC.

The gene calls are TRBV5-1 and TRBJ2-2; 9 nucleotides align to TRBD1. The CDR3 length is 15 residues. Germline values: CDR1 SGHRS, CDR2 YFSETQ. Losses at the gene ends were 3 bases for V and 5 bases for J; bases not matched to a gene: 5. CDR3 DNA: TGCGCCAGCAGCTATAGGGGACAGGGTACCGGGGAGCTGTTTTTT. This sequence encodes CASSYRGQGTGELFF. Supplemented by reference TRBV5-1 and TRBJ2-2, the full variable domain reads KAGVTQTPRYLIKTRGQQVTLSCSPISGHRSVSWYQQTPGQGLQFLFEYFSETQRNKGNFPGRFSGRQFSNSRSEMNVSTLELGDSALYLCASSYRGQGTGELFFGEGSRLTVL.

The J gene is TRBJ2-1, the V gene TRBV7-2, with TRBD2 identical over 9 bases. The junction had 1 base not matched to a gene; V was cut back by 3 bases and J by 4 bases. Germline V gene data show CDR1 as SGHTA and CDR2 as FQGNSA. The CDR3 contains 14 residues. This CDR3 is CASSFSGGYNEQFF. Written as DNA, the CDR3 is TGTGCCAGCAGCTTTAGCGGGGGTTACAATGAGCAGTTCTTC.

The CDR3 is CASSPLGIPNEKLFF. For the CDR3, the DNA is TGTGCCAGCAGCCCCTTAGGAATTCCAAATGAAAAACTGTTTTTT. The V and J genes are TRBV6-2 or TRBV6-3 and TRBJ1-4; D unclear. Per germline, CDR1 MNHEY and CDR2 SVGEGT. Trimming took off 6 bases at V and 5 bases at J, with 16 bases between the two ends. The CDR3 length is 15 residues.

J is TRBJ1-2 and V is TRBV7-2, with unresolved D. V lost 2 bases to trimming and J lost 8 bases, with 6 bases between them. The CDR3 length is 11 residues. CDR1 is SGHTA, CDR2 FQGNSA, per germline. The CDR3 DNA follows: TGTGCCAGCAGCTTAACTTACGGCTACACCTTC. Translation gives CASSLTYGYTF. The full variable domain, with the rest looked up from reference TRBV7-2 and TRBJ1-2, is GAGVSQSPSNKVTEKGKDVELRCDPISGHTALYWYRQSLGQGLEFLIYFQGNSAPDKSGLPSDRFSAERTGGSVSTLTIQRTQQEDSAVYLCASSLTYGYTFGSGTRLTVV.

The chain combines TRBV7-2 with TRBJ1-2; D is uncertain. Looked up from germline, CDR1 is SGHTA and CDR2 is FQGNSA. V lost 1 base to trimming and J lost 5 bases, with 14 bases between them. The CDR3 is made up of 15 amino acids. The CDR3 loop reads CASSLGLGRGYGYTF. The DNA for the CDR3 is TGTGCCAGCAGCTTAGGACTGGGTCGGGGATATGGCTACACCTTC.

This chain uses TRBV9 with TRBJ2-7; D is possibly TRBD2 (5 bases). Trimming shortened V by 0 bases and J by 3 bases, and 10 bases separated the two germline ends. Germline V CDR1 and CDR2: SGDLS, YYNGEE. CDR3 length equals 14 residues. The CDR3 here is CASSVELGDYEQYF. The CDR3 region has the DNA TGTGCCAGCAGCGTAGAACTGGGAGACTACGAGCAGTACTTC.